This T cell receptor beta chain was recorded in a study of ipilimumab plus nivolumab after autologous stem cell transplantation. Study-level information: Median doses per patient: roughly five ipilimumab, about 8 nivolumab. Overall study results and limits: The authors say TCR, Treg and microbiome findings warrant further study.

Sequencing used immunoSEQ multiplex PCR; TCRdb keeps in-frame clones, though not all of them. The sample consists of more than 4,000 clones, about 80% of them appearing once. With regard to this clone: Antigen unknown.

Starting 14 to 28 days after autologous transplant, ipilimumab 1 mg/kg was given. Dosing: nivolumab 3 mg/kg IV, weeks 1, 4, 7, 10, then every two weeks to week 26. In germline, CDR1 is MNHEY, CDR2 SMNVEV (reference sequence). The CDR3 totals 18 residues. J was trimmed by 4 bases and V by 2 bases; bases with no gene match: 14. Sequenced here: PBMCs, sampled in a trial of ipilimumab plus nivolumab as post-transplant consolidation. The TCR sequence derives from a male donor with multiple myeloma. The rearrangement links TRBV27 to TRBJ2-5; the match to TRBD1 covers 9 bases. In DNA form, the CDR3 reads TGTGCCAGCAGTTTAAAGGGACAGGGACGGAGATGGGGAGAGACCCAGTACTTC. Its translation: CASSLKGQGRRWGETQYF.